This TCR beta chain came from a study of CD8 T cells in ankylosing spondylitis. Germline-derived CDR1 and CDR2 are GTSNPN and SVGIG (reference sequence). The CDR3 is made up of 13 amino acids. The J segment lost 1 base and the V segment lost 5 bases, leaving 2 bases of the junction unmatched. As concerns this clonotype: Its specificity is not known.

As the method for making TCR beta libraries, quantitative 5'-RACE with molecular barcodes was used. TCRdb reanalysed the 5' RACE reads using MiXCR and keeps one entry per CDR3 protein. The sample records 250,000 to 350,000 distinct CDR3 sequences, 20% being singletons. Study-wide results and caveats: Some of the motif variants had earlier been found in reactive arthritis patients' fluid and blood. Matched ankylosing spondylitis synovial fluid reportedly contained a significantly enriched population of disease-linked clones.

The chain carries TRBV30 and TRBJ2-3; TRBD1 matches 8 bases. This TCR derives from a male donor with ankylosing spondylitis or in good health (not recorded which). Material for sequencing was blood, either unsorted or a sorted T cell fraction (not recorded which). The CDR3 bases are TGTGCCTGGGACAGGGGCCGCACAGATACGCAGTATTTT. Translation gives CAWDRGRTDTQYF.